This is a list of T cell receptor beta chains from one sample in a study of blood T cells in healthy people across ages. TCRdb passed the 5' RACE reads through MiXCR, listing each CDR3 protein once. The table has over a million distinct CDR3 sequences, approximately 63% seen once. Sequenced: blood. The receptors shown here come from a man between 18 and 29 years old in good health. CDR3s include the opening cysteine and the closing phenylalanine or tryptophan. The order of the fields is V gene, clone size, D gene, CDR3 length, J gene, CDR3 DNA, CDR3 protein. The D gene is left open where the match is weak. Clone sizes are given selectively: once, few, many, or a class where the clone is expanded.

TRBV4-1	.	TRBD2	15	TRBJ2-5	TGCGCCAGCAGCCATCCAGCGGGGAGCCAAGAGACCCAGTACTTC	CASSHPAGSQETQYF
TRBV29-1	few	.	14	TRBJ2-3	TGCAGCGTTAAGTCAGACGTGGGCACAGATACGCAGTATTTT	CSVKSDVGTDTQYF
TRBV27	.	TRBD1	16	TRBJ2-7	TGTGCCAGCAGTTCCCGCCCCGGGACAGGCGTGGACGAGCAGTACTTC	CASSSRPGTGVDEQYF
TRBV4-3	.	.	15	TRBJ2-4	TGCGCCAGCAGCCAAGAAGGGTCCGGAGGGGACATTCAGTACTTC	CASSQEGSGGDIQYF
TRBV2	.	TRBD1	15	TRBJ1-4	TGTGCCAGCAGTGTTCGGCAGGGGGTAGACGAAAAACTGTTTTTT	CASSVRQGVDEKLFF
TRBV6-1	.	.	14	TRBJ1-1	TGTGCCAGCAGTGATGGCAGGAGGAACACTGAAGCTTTCTTT	CASSDGRRNTEAFF
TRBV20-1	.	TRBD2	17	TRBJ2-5	TGCAGTGCTAGTCATCCTGGCCCACTAGCGGGGGTGGAGACCCAGTACTTC	CSASHPGPLAGVETQYF
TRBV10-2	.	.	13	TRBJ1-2	TGCGCCAGCAGTGACCGACCTCAAAATGGCTACACCTTC	CASSDRPQNGYTF
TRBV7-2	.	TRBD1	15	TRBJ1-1	TGTGCCAGCAGCTACGCGGACAGGGCTGCTGGTGAAGCTTTCTTT	CASSYADRAAGEAFF
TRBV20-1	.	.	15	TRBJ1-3	TGCAGTGCTAGAGATGCCCAGTATTCTGGAAACACCATATATTTT	CSARDAQYSGNTIYF
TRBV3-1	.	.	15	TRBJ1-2	TGTGCCAGCAGCCAAGACGGGAGCACCGACAATGGCCACACCTTC	CASSQDGSTDNGHTF
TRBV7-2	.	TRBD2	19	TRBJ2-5	TGTGCCAGCAGCTCTGAAGGACTAGCGGGGGGGCCTCGACAAGAGACCCAGTACTTC	CASSSEGLAGGPRQETQYF
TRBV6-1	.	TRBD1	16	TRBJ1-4	TGTGCCAGCAGTGAAGCGCTTCTGGTCAGGGGGGAAAAACTGTTTTTT	CASSEALLVRGEKLFF
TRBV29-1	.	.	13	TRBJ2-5	TGCAGCGTGGGCAACTTAGAAGACTATGAGCAGTACTTC	CSVGNLEDYEQYF
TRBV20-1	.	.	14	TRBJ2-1	TGCAGTGCTAGGGGCCAGAACACCTACAATGAGCAGTTCTTC	CSARGQNTYNEQFF
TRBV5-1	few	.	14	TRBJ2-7	TGCGCCAGCAGCTTGGGGTCTGTATGGGGCGAGCAGTACTTC	CASSLGSVWGEQYF
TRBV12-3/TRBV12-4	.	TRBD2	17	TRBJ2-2	TGTGCCAGCAGTCTGGGACTAGCGGGGTCGAGCACCGGGGAGCTGTTTTTT	CASSLGLAGSSTGELFF
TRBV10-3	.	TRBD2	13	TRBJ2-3	TGTGCCATCAGGCGGGGGGTCACAGATACGCAGTATTTT	CAIRRGVTDTQYF
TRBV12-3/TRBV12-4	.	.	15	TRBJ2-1	TGTGCCAGCAGTGCCGCCGGACTCAGACCCAATGAGCAGTTCTTC	CASSAAGLRPNEQFF
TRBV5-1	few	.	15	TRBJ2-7	TGCGCCAGCAGCTCTTCGTCCCGGGGGATTCACGAGCAGTACTTC	CASSSSSRGIHEQYF
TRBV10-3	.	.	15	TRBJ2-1	TGTGCCATCAGTGCCCCTGGGCGAGCCTACAATGAGCAGTTCTTC	CAISAPGRAYNEQFF
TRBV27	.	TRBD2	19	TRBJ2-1	TGTGCCAGCAGTTTCTCTCGGACTAGCGGGGTGATCTCCTACAATGAGCAGTTCTTC	CASSFSRTSGVISYNEQFF
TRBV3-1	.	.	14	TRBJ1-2	TGTGCCAGCAGCCGCCGGCGGGGAAGCTATGGCTACACCTTC	CASSRRRGSYGYTF